Following are 12 T cell receptor beta chains from one sample sequenced in a study of cytomegalovirus exposure and HLA in healthy donors. PCR used 60 Vbeta primers and 13 Jbeta primers. Using immunoSEQ multiplex PCR, the repertoire was profiled, and TCRdb retains in-frame clones only, with some absent. This sample has some 180,000 clones, with roughly 74% found just once. Specimen: PBMCs. All receptors derive from a female donor in good health and CMV-seronegative.

J is TRBJ1-2 and V is TRBV28; perhaps TRBD1 as D (6 bases). CDR3 length equals 12 residues. Germline V gene lookup returns CDR1 MDHEN and CDR2 SYDVKM. Deletions cut 7 bases from V and 4 bases from J, with 10 bases between. CDR3 sequence (DNA): TGTGCCAGCAACACAGGGCCCTATGGCTACACCTTC. This sequence encodes CASNTGPYGYTF.

The chain joins TRBV15 to TRBJ2-2; 10 bases map to TRBD2. Germline CDR1 and CDR2: LNHNV and YYDKDF (reference sequence). The CDR3 covers 15 residues. The V gene end was trimmed by 6 bases and the J gene end by 1 base; junction bases not matched to a gene: 2. CDR3 residues: CATRSGRVNTGELFF. In DNA, the CDR3 is TGTGCCACCAGGAGCGGGAGGGTGAACACCGGGGAGCTGTTTTTT.

This rearrangement joins TRBV30 to TRBJ1-2, with D maybe TRBD1 (6 bases). The germline V and J ends were trimmed by 5 bases and 7 bases, with 23 bases remaining between them. This CDR3 contains 15 residues. Germline-derived CDR1 and CDR2 are GTSNPN and SVGIG (reference sequence). The DNA for the CDR3 is TGTGCCTGGCTGTGGGCCCCCCAGGGGTACTCTGGCTACACCTTC. Translated, it gives CAWLWAPQGYSGYTF.

The chain links TRBV6-1 to TRBJ2-7, with TRBD1 matching 7 bases. With 6 bases clipped from V and 4 bases from J, the junction kept 6 bases outside the gene matches. The germline gives CDR1 MNHNS, CDR2 SASEGT. This CDR3 spans 13 amino acids. CDR3: CASSKLQGYEQYF. The CDR3 DNA follows: TGTGCCAGCAGCAAGCTACAGGGGTACGAGCAGTACTTC.

In the case of this clone: The junction shows a germline mismatch at one end, possibly a read error. This CDR3 is also generated by other DNA sequences in the sample. The J gene is TRBJ1-1, the V gene TRBV5-3; the match to TRBD1 covers 8 bases. TRBV5-3 counts as an open reading frame of uncertain function. The CDR3 is made up of 15 amino acids. The CDR3 DNA reads TGTGCCAGAAGCTTACAGGGGGGTATAGGCACTGAAGCCTTCTTT. It is translated as CARSLQGGIGTEAFF.

The chain joins TRBV27 to TRBJ2-1, with TRBD2 matching over 9 bases. J lost 5 bases, V lost 6 bases, and 8 bases had no gene match. Germline values: CDR1 MNHEY, CDR2 SMNVEV (reference sequence). CDR3 size: 15 residues. The CDR3: CASRQSGRPNNEQFF. The CDR3 DNA reads as TGTGCCAGCAGGCAGAGCGGGAGGCCAAACAATGAGCAGTTCTTC.

The chain is built from TRBV28 and TRBJ2-5, with 7 bases lining up with TRBD2. J lost 2 bases, V lost 1 base, and 4 bases had no gene match. CDR1 is MDHEN, CDR2 SYDVKM, per germline. CDR3 length: 15 residues. CDR3 amino acids: CASSLSASGQETQYF. In DNA, the CDR3 is TGTGCCAGCAGTTTATCGGCTAGCGGACAAGAGACCCAGTACTTC.

V and J are TRBV4-3 and TRBJ1-5, with TRBD1 as a possible D gene (5 bases). The germline V gene encodes CDR1 LGHNA and CDR2 YSLEER. This CDR3 spans 17 amino acids. Trimming removed 0 bases at V and 0 bases at J, with 12 bases between. The CDR3 DNA sequence: TGCGCCAGCAGCCAAGAGCTAACAGGAGATAGCAATCAGCCCCAGCATTTT. This translates into CASSQELTGDSNQPQHF.

In this sample, this clone turned up a few times. CDR3 residues: CAWSVSSGAYEQYF. CDR3 DNA: TGTGCCTGGAGTGTATCCAGCGGGGCCTACGAGCAGTACTTC. The rearrangement links TRBV30 to TRBJ2-7; 7 positions match TRBD2. Germline CDR1 reads GTSNPN; CDR2 reads SVGIG (reference sequence). Losses at the gene ends were 0 bases for V and 2 bases for J; bases not matched to a gene: 4. The CDR3 totals 14 residues.

With regard to this clone: Germline is not matched at one junction end, which may reflect a read error. The chain has TRBV7-9 and TRBJ1-2; TRBD1 matches 7 bases. Germline loops: CDR1 SEHNR, CDR2 FQNEAQ (reference sequence). The CDR3 totals 15 residues. The DNA of the CDR3 is TGTTCCAGCAGCGACGACAGGGTTCTGGTTCGTGGCTACACCTTC. Translated, it gives CSSSDDRVLVRGYTF.

This clone was counted only a few times. This chain links TRBV27 with TRBJ2-1; 9 nucleotides agree with TRBD2. Germline CDR1 reads MNHEY; CDR2 reads SMNVEV (reference sequence). The J segment lost 2 bases and the V segment lost 3 bases, leaving 5 bases of the junction unmatched. The CDR3 extends over 16 amino acids. The CDR3 coding sequence is TGTGCCAGCAGTTTTAAAGCGGGAGGTACCTACAATGAGCAGTTCTTC. It specifies CASSFKAGGTYNEQFF.

V usage is TRBV7-2 and J usage is TRBJ2-7, with TRBD2 identical over 11 bases. V was clipped by 2 bases and J by 1 base; unmatched bases: 4. This CDR3 has 16 amino acids. Per the germline V gene, CDR1 is SGHTA and CDR2 is FQGNSA. The CDR3 sequence is CASSLKGLAVSYEQYF. CDR3 bases: TGTGCCAGCAGCTTAAAGGGACTAGCGGTATCCTACGAGCAGTACTTC.